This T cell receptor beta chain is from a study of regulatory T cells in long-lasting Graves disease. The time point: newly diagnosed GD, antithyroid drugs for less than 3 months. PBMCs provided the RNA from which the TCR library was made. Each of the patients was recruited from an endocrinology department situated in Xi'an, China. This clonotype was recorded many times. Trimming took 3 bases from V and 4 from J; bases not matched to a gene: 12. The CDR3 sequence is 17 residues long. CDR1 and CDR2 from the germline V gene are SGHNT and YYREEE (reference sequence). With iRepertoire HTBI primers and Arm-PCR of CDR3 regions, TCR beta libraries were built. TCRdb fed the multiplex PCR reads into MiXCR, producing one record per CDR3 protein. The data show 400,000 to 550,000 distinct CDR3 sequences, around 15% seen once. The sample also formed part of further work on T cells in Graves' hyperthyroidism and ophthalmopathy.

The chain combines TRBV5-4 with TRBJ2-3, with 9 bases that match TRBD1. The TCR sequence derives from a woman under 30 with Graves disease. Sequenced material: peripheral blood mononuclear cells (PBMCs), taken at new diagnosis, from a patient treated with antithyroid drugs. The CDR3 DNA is TGTGCCAGCAGCTATACCCCGACGGGACAGGGCTCAGATACGCAGTATTTT. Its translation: CASSYTPTGQGSDTQYF.